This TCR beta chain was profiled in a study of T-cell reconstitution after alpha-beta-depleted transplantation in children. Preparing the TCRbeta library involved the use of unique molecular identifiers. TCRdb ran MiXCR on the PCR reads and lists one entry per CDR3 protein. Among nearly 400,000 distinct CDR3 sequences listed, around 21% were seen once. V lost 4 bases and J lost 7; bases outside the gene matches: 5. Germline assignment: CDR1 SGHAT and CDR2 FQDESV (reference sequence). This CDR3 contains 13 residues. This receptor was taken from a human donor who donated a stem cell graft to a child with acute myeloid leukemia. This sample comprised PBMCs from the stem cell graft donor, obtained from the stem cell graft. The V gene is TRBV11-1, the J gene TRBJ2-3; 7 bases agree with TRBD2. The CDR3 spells CASSWSGGNTQYF. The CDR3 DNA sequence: TGTGCCAGCAGCTGGTCGGGAGGAAATACGCAGTATTTT.